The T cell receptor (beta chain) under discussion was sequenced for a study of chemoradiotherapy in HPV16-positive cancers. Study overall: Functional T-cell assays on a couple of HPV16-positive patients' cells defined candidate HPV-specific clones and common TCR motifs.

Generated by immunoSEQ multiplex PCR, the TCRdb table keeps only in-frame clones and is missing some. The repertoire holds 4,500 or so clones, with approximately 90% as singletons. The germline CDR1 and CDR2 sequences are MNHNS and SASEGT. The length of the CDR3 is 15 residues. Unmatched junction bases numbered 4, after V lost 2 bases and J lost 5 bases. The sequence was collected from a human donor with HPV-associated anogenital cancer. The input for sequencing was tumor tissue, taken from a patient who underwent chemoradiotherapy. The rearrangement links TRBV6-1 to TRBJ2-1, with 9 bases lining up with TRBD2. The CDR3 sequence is CASSELAGRNNEQFF. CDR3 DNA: TGTGCCAGCAGTGAACTAGCGGGGAGAAACAATGAGCAGTTCTTC.